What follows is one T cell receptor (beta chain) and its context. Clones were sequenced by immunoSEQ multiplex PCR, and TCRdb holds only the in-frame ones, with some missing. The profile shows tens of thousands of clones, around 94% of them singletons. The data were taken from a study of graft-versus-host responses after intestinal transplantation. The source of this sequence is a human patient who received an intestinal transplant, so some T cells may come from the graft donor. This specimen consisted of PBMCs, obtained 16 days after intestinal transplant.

CDR3: CAWSPGTGIHEQYF. CDR3 coding DNA: TGTGCCTGGAGTCCCGGGACAGGGATCCACGAGCAGTACTTC. The chain joins TRBV30 to TRBJ2-7; TRBD1 matches 9 bases. The CDR3 runs to 14 residues. Trimming removed 2 bases from V and 5 bases from J; junction bases left unmatched: 7. The germline V gene encodes CDR1 GTSNPN and CDR2 SVGIG (reference sequence).